Each of the 27 T cell receptor beta chains below was sequenced from the same sample in a study of tumor and adjacent non-tumor tissue in lung cancer. Three rounds of nested PCR, following a modified ARM-PCR protocol, produced the TCRbeta library. TCRdb re-analysed the multiplex PCR reads in MiXCR, keeping a single row per CDR3 protein. In the table there are about 50,000 distinct CDR3 sequences, 74% of which are singletons. RNA was extracted from bulk tissue without any cell sorting. The normal lung tissue was taken more than 3 cm from the tumor edge. The specimen sequenced was distant non-tumor lung tissue. The source is a woman in her sixties or seventies with non-small cell lung cancer.

V is TRBV6-5 and J is TRBJ1-1; a weak D match, TRBD1 (6 bases). This CDR3 region has 13 residues. V gave up 9 bases and J gave up 7 bases, with 18 bases separating them. Germline V gene lookup returns CDR1 MNHEY and CDR2 SVGAGI. DNA for the CDR3: TGTGCCAGTAGCCCTAGAGGGGGTCTTGAAGCTTTCTTT. It yields the protein CASSPRGGLEAFF.

This clonotype is labeled medium-sized. The chain uses TRBV16 and TRBJ2-1; D uncertain. This CDR3 contains 13 residues. Germline V gene lookup returns CDR1 KGHSY and CDR2 FQNENV. V lost 7 bases to trimming and J lost 4 bases, with 11 bases between them. The CDR3 is CASTTDLYNEQFF. The DNA of the CDR3 is TGTGCCAGCACAACTGATCTTTACAATGAGCAGTTCTTC.

The chain recombines TRBV6-5 with TRBJ1-1; tentative D call: TRBD1 (6 bases). CDR1 MNHEY and CDR2 SVGAGI come from the germline V gene. V gave up 10 bases and J gave up 0 bases, with 18 bases separating them. The CDR3 runs 15 residues. In DNA form, the CDR3 reads TGTGCCATCAGGGACACAGGTTGGGTGAACACTGAAGCTTTCTTT. It encodes CAIRDTGWVNTEAFF.

As for this clonotype: One end of the junction fails to match germline, which may point to a read error. The chain joins TRBV29-1 to TRBJ1-2; 11 nucleotides align to TRBD1. CDR3 size: 13 residues. CDR1 is SQVTM and CDR2 is ANQGSEA in the germline V gene. The CDR3: CSFLGQGGYGYIF. The CDR3 bases are TGCAGCTTTCTGGGACAGGGGGGTTATGGCTACATCTTC.

As concerns this clonotype: Relative to the germline gene, one junction end is altered; a read error may explain this. This sequence joins TRBV11-3 and TRBJ1-1; no clear D. Germline CDR1 reads SGHNT; CDR2 reads YENEEA. The CDR3 totals 14 residues. CDR3 residues: CASSASGSHTEAIF. For the CDR3, the DNA is TGTGCCAGCAGCGCGTCTGGGTCCCACACTGAAGCCATCTTT.

This chain uses TRBV11-2 with TRBJ2-5; weak D call: TRBD2 (5 bases). Deletions cut 1 base from V and 2 bases from J, with 20 bases between. In germline, CDR1 is SGHAT, CDR2 FQNNGV. This CDR3 has 18 amino acids. The CDR3 sequence: CASSLVRHGLAPQETQYF. The CDR3 coding sequence is TGTGCCAGCAGCTTAGTTAGGCATGGGCTAGCACCGCAAGAGACCCAGTACTTC.

J is TRBJ2-3 and V is TRBV5-8; D may be TRBD2 (5 bases). CDR1 is SGHTS, CDR2 YDEGEE, per germline. V lost 1 base and J 6 bases, leaving 15 bases between the germline ends. CDR3 length: 15 amino acids. The CDR3 coding sequence is TGTGCCAGCAGCTTGAAGCGGAGAGGAACGGATACGCAGTATTTT. Protein product: CASSLKRRGTDTQYF.

This clonotype was picked up a small number of times. This sequence may be a read error, since a much larger clone differs from it by one base. The J gene is TRBJ2-1, the V gene TRBV14; 11 bases align to TRBD2. V was clipped by 2 bases and J by 0 bases; unmatched bases: 9. The CDR3 loop spans 19 amino acids. Germline V gives CDR1 SGHDN, CDR2 FVKESK. CDR3 sequence: CASSQTSGSPPGSYNEQFF. The CDR3 nucleotides read TGTGCCAGCAGCCAAACTAGCGGGAGCCCTCCGGGCTCCTACAATGAGCAGTTCTTC.

This chain uses TRBV4-1 with TRBJ2-5, with D possibly TRBD2 on 7 matching bases. Trimming cost V 2 bases and J 5 bases, with 27 bases left between them. This CDR3 contains 19 residues. Germline V lookup: CDR1 MGHRA, CDR2 YSYEKL. Here the CDR3 DNA reads TGCGCCAGCAGCCAAAAAGGCAGGGAGGATATCGGGGGGCGTGAGACCCAGTACTTC. Translation gives CASSQKGREDIGGRETQYF.

To note about this clonotype: A clone one base away is much larger, so this may be a read error. This chain connects TRBV29-1 to TRBJ2-3; D is ambiguous. Per the germline V gene, CDR1 is SQVTM and CDR2 is ANQGSEA. This CDR3 contains 10 residues. CDR3 residues: CSVDTDTLYF. The CDR3 nucleotides are TGCAGCGTTGACACAGATACGCTGTATTTT.

The chain links TRBV6-6 to TRBJ2-6; D is uncertain. CDR3 length: 14 amino acids. Germline V gene lookup returns CDR1 MNHNY and CDR2 SVGAGI (reference sequence). Trimming removed 7 bases at V and 3 bases at J, with 10 bases between. The CDR3 nucleotides read TGTGCCAGCAATTATGGTTTTGGGGCCAACGTCCTGACTTTC. It yields the protein CASNYGFGANVLTF.

This clonotype was recorded many times. This CDR3 is CASSYSGSYTF. CDR3 coding DNA: TGTGCCAGCAGTTACTCCGGTAGCTACACCTTC. This sequence joins TRBV6-6 and TRBJ1-2; unclear D gene. This CDR3 has 11 amino acids. Deletions cut 0 bases from V and 9 bases from J, with 5 bases between. Per the germline V gene, CDR1 is MNHNY and CDR2 is SVGAGI (reference sequence).

Note on this clonotype: A junction boundary mismatches the germline segment, possibly from a read error. The chain employs TRBV4-3 and TRBJ2-3, with 8 bases fitting TRBD2. The V gene's germline CDR1 is LGHNA and CDR2 YSLEER. The CDR3 is 15 amino acids. The chain's CDR3 is CASGQGTSGADMQYF. The DNA for the CDR3 is TGCGCCAGCGGCCAAGGGACTAGTGGGGCAGATATGCAGTATTTT.

This sequence joins TRBV29-1 and TRBJ2-7, with D maybe TRBD1 (5 bases). Trimming shortened V by 8 bases and J by 2 bases, and 13 bases separated the two germline ends. CDR3 length equals 12 residues. CDR1 SQVTM and CDR2 ANQGSEA come from the germline V gene. The CDR3 reads CSIERQTYEQYF. The CDR3 bases are TGCAGCATCGAGAGACAGACCTACGAGCAGTACTTC.

Turning to this clonotype: At one of its ends the junction is not consistent with the germline gene, which may arise from a read error. The chain carries TRBV6-1 and TRBJ1-1; D is undetermined. This CDR3 has 15 residues. Germline CDR1 and CDR2: MNHNS and SASEGT. The CDR3 sequence is CVSSEAQFQNTEVFF. The CDR3 bases are TGTGTCAGCAGTGAAGCGCAGTTCCAAAACACTGAAGTTTTCTTT.

The table lists this clonotype with a count of one. The junction and the germline gene differ at one end; a read error may be behind it. The chain has TRBV11-2 and TRBJ1-1, with a possible D match to TRBD1 (6 bases). Germline values: CDR1 SGHAT, CDR2 FQNNGV. CDR3 size: 13 residues. The CDR3 DNA reads as TGTGCCAGCAGCCTAGACAGGTATACTGAAGCTTCCTTT. This translates into CASSLDRYTEASF.

As regards this clonotype: A much larger clone lies a single base off, so this may be a read error. This chain connects TRBV7-8 to TRBJ2-5, with unresolved D. CDR3 length: 17 amino acids. The V gene lost 5 bases and the J gene lost 2 bases, with 21 bases spanning the gap. From germline, CDR1 is SGHVS and CDR2 FQNEAQ. The CDR3 DNA reads TGTGCCAGCAGCCTCCGAGGCGCCGGCCTAAGGCAAGAGACCCAGTACTTC. Translating it yields CASSLRGAGLRQETQYF. The full variable domain, completed using reference TRBV7-8 and TRBJ2-5, is GAGVSQSPRYKVAKRGQDVALRCDPISGHVSLFWYQQALGQGPEFLTYFQNEAQLDKSGLPSDRFFAERPEGSVSTLKIQRTQQEDSAVYLCASSLRGAGLRQETQYFGPGTRLLVL.

As DNA, the CDR3 is TGTGCCAGCAGTGGAACCGGGATAGGCGACTACAATGAGCAGTTCTTC. Residues: CASSGTGIGDYNEQFF. V is TRBV6-1 and J is TRBJ2-1, with a tentative D call TRBD2 (5 bases). Germline lookup yields CDR1 MNHNS and CDR2 SASEGT. This CDR3 has 16 residues. The V end lost 4 bases, the J end lost 3 bases, and 16 bases lay between the germline ends.

About this clonotype: A junction boundary mismatches the germline segment, possibly from a read error. The rearrangement uses TRBV6-5 and TRBJ2-7, with D tentatively TRBD1 (5 bases). Per germline, CDR1 MNHEY and CDR2 SVGAGI. This CDR3 comprises 15 residues. The CDR3 here is CVSSYSTGIPYEQYF. The CDR3 DNA is TGTGTCAGCAGTTACTCAACAGGAATCCCCTACGAGCAGTACTTC.

Turning to this clonotype: One junction end disagrees with the germline gene, perhaps due to a read error. The V gene is TRBV11-3, the J gene TRBJ2-1; D is unresolved. The CDR3 loop spans 15 amino acids. From germline, CDR1 is SGHNT and CDR2 YENEEA. CDR3 sequence reads: CASNLASRWHNEQFF. In DNA, the CDR3 is TGTGCCAGCAACTTAGCCAGCAGGTGGCATAATGAGCAGTTCTTC. Complete variable domain (other parts from reference TRBV11-3 and TRBJ2-1): EAGVVQSPRYKIIEKKQPVAFWCNPISGHNTLYWYLQNLGQGPELLIRYENEEAVDDSQLPKDRFSAERLKGVDSTLKIQPAELGDSAVYLCASNLASRWHNEQFFGPGTRLTVL.

With respect to this clonotype: Compared with germline, one end of the junction differs, possibly owing to a read error. V is TRBV10-3 and J is TRBJ2-7; D is perhaps TRBD1 (6 bases). The germline CDR1 and CDR2 sequences are ENHRY and SYGVKD. The CDR3 runs 15 residues. CDR3 DNA sequence: TGTGCCATCAGTGAGGGGACAAGCGGTGTCTACGAGCGGTACTTC. This encodes CAISEGTSGVYERYF.

In DNA, the CDR3 is TGCAGCGTTCGGATGGGAAACTATGGCTACACCTTC. Protein sequence: CSVRMGNYGYTF. V is TRBV29-1 and J is TRBJ1-2, with D unresolved. V dropped 5 bases and J dropped 2 bases, with 9 bases sitting between them. Germline V gene data show CDR1 as SQVTM and CDR2 as ANQGSEA. This CDR3 contains 12 residues.

This clonotype occurred a few times. This chain joins TRBV11-3 and TRBJ1-1; no clear D gene. Trimming took off 2 bases at V and 0 bases at J, with 7 bases between the two ends. Germline loops: CDR1 SGHNT, CDR2 YENEEA. The CDR3 covers 14 residues. This CDR3 is CASSLQVLNTEAFF. As DNA, the CDR3 is TGTGCCAGCAGCTTACAGGTCCTGAACACTGAAGCTTTCTTT.

This clonotype was seen a single time. The conserved phenylalanine or tryptophan is not found at the CDR3 terminus, so this likely reflects a read error. The J gene is TRBJ1-3, the V gene TRBV11-1, with no clear D. Germline V CDR1 and CDR2: SGHAT, FQDESV (reference sequence). This CDR3 is built from 11 residues. CDR3 protein: CVSSLEDTIYY. The CDR3, as DNA: TGTGTCAGCAGCCTGGAGGACACCATATATTAT.

Details on this clonotype: An end of the junction does not agree with germline; a read error may underlie this. The rearrangement joins TRBV12-3 or TRBV12-4 to TRBJ2-5; D tentatively reads TRBD1 or TRBD2 (5 bases each). The CDR3 extends over 16 amino acids. CDR3 in amino acids: CASCLGTGSTQETQYF. CDR3 coding DNA: TGTGCCAGCTGTTTAGGGACCGGGTCAACTCAAGAGACCCAGTACTTC.

This clonotype was seen only once. J is TRBJ1-2 and V is TRBV11-3; possible D gene TRBD1, 6 bases. The V gene's germline CDR1 is SGHNT and CDR2 YENEEA. The CDR3 is 14 amino acids. With 9 bases removed from V and 8 bases from J, the gap between germline ends came to 22 bases. CDR3 region: CASSHGQWGFGYTF. For the CDR3, the DNA is TGTGCCAGTAGCCACGGACAGTGGGGGTTCGGCTACACCTTC.

On this clonotype itself: One end of the junction varies from germline; a read error may be responsible. The genes are TRBV4-3 and TRBJ2-2; a possible D gene is TRBD2 (5 bases). Germline V gene lookup returns CDR1 LGHNA and CDR2 YSLEER. The CDR3 has 17 residues. The CDR3 protein is CASSQDPGGFNTGVLFF. The CDR3 DNA follows: TGCGCCAGCAGCCAAGATCCCGGCGGGTTTAACACCGGGGTGCTGTTTTTT.